This entry lists 8 T cell receptor beta chains sequenced from one sample in a study of T cell repertoires in cytomegalovirus infection. These receptors are not linked to any known antigen. One entry per CDR3 protein results from TCRdb running MiXCR on the reads. This repertoire shows around 900,000 distinct CDR3 sequences, approximately 33% found once; its top ten account for 13%. The sample was cultured CD8+ T cells from PBMCs, taken from culture after CMV antigen stimulation. All receptors come from a human donor in good health (CMV status not recorded). Some clones in this sample may be carry-over from other donors' samples.

Ten or more counts support this clonotype. The chain uses TRBV7-9 and TRBJ2-3; TRBD1 matches 8 bases. Germline V lookup: CDR1 SEHNR, CDR2 FQNEAQ (reference sequence). The CDR3 spans 15 residues. V dropped 3 bases and J dropped 1; count of bases not matched to a gene: 3. Written as DNA, the CDR3 is TGTGCCAGCAGCTTTGGACAGGGTCGCACAGATACGCAGTATTTT. This gives the protein CASSFGQGRTDTQYF.

This chain uses TRBV15 with TRBJ2-2; D is unresolved. The germline V gene encodes CDR1 LNHNV and CDR2 YYDKDF (reference sequence). Trimming took 0 bases from V and 3 from J, leaving 8 bases between them. This CDR3 is built from 15 residues. The CDR3 protein is CATSRDLSDTGELFF. For the CDR3, the DNA is TGTGCCACCAGCAGAGATTTATCGGACACCGGGGAGCTGTTTTTT. Filled out from reference TRBV15 and TRBJ2-2, the complete variable domain reads DAMVIQNPRYQVTQFGKPVTLSCSQTLNHNVMYWYQQKSSQAPKLLFHYYDKDFNNEADTPDNFQSRRPNTSFCFLDIRSPGLGDTAMYLCATSRDLSDTGELFFGEGSRLTVL.

V and J are TRBV25-1 and TRBJ1-3, with unresolved D. CDR3 length: 17 residues. The V gene lost 2 bases and the J gene lost 4 bases, with 18 bases spanning the gap. Germline V gene lookup returns CDR1 MGHDK and CDR2 SYGVNS. The CDR3 nucleotides read TGTGCCAGCAGTGAAAGTGTAAATGACGGACTGGGAAACACCATATATTTT. Its protein is CASSESVNDGLGNTIYF.

At least ten counts were recorded for this clonotype. V and J are TRBV7-6 and TRBJ2-1; a possible D gene is TRBD2 (6 bases). The V and J ends lost 0 bases and 1 base respectively, with 13 bases between them. CDR1 and CDR2 from the germline V gene are SGHVS and FNYEAQ. CDR3 size: 17 residues. The CDR3 DNA follows: TGTGCCAGCAGCTTAGCGGAGGGACTCCTTTCCTACAATGAGCAGTTCTTC. Translation gives CASSLAEGLLSYNEQFF.

This clonotype was detected ten times or more. CDR3 amino acids: CASSGSGGAYNEQFF. The DNA of the CDR3 is TGTGCCAGCAGTGGTAGCGGGGGGGCCTACAATGAGCAGTTCTTC. V usage is TRBV6-1 and J usage is TRBJ2-1, with 11 bases matching TRBD2. Unmatched junction bases numbered 1, after V lost 4 bases and J lost 2 bases. Germline V CDR1 and CDR2: MNHNS, SASEGT. This CDR3 comprises 15 residues.

There are many counts of this clonotype. The chain has TRBV7-9 and TRBJ2-1, with TRBD2 identical over 15 bases. The CDR3 has 15 amino acids. V trimming: 5 bases; J trimming: 9 bases; junction bases outside the gene matches: 5. Per the germline V gene, CDR1 is SEHNR and CDR2 is FQNEAQ (reference sequence). CDR3 bases: TGTGCCAGCAGCGTGGGACTAGCGGGGGGTGGTGAGCAGTTCTTC. It translates to CASSVGLAGGGEQFF.

This clonotype was seen more than once but under ten times. The chain joins TRBV6-2 or TRBV6-3 to TRBJ1-4, with no clear D. Germline assignment: CDR1 MNHEY and CDR2 SVGEGT. The CDR3 is 14 residues long. With 5 bases removed from V and 2 bases from J, the gap between germline ends came to 9 bases. CDR3 DNA: TGTGCCAGCAGTCTTCTGACTACTAATGAAAAACTGTTTTTT. It translates to CASSLLTTNEKLFF.

The chain couples TRBV25-1 to TRBJ2-5, with 7 bases aligning to TRBD2. The CDR3 is made up of 15 amino acids. The junction had 8 bases not matched to a gene; V was cut back by 2 bases and J by 5 bases. Germline V gives CDR1 MGHDK, CDR2 SYGVNS. The CDR3 DNA reads TGTGCCAGCAGTGAAAGCCAAGGGCGGGGGGAGACCCAGTACTTC. This codes for CASSESQGRGETQYF.